A single sample is the source of the 7 T cell receptor beta chains below, sequenced in a study of beta chain features in type 1 diabetes. Investigators reverse transcribed all isolated RNA, so they sequenced expressed TCRB transcripts. The protocol was immunoSEQ multiplex PCR, while the TCRdb copy is restricted to in-frame clones and leaves out a portion. This sample has 500,000 to 700,000 clones, with less than 20% found just once. The sequencing input was naive CD4+ T cells from blood. The receptors derive from a young man in good health.

This clone was detected only a few times. This chain connects TRBV10-3 to TRBJ1-5; the match to TRBD1 covers 7 bases. In germline, CDR1 is ENHRY, CDR2 SYGVKD. The CDR3 totals 15 residues. V gave up 2 bases and J gave up 4 bases; unmatched junction bases: 5. The DNA for the CDR3 is TGTGCCATCAGTGAGGCGACAGGGCTTAATCAGCCCCAGCATTTT. It specifies CAISEATGLNQPQHF.

The J gene is TRBJ2-3, the V gene TRBV7-9, with a weak D call TRBD1 (5 bases). V dropped 2 bases and J dropped 4 bases, with 19 bases sitting between them. The CDR3 sequence is 17 residues long. Germline V gives CDR1 SEHNR, CDR2 FQNEAQ (reference sequence). CDR3 coding DNA: TGTGCCAGCAGCTTAACCGATAGACAGTTTCGAGCAGATACGCAGTATTTT. Amino acid sequence: CASSLTDRQFRADTQYF.

This clone was observed a handful of times. The chain couples TRBV18 to TRBJ1-4; perhaps TRBD1 as D (5 bases). The CDR3 sequence is 15 residues long. V lost 5 bases and J 4 bases, leaving 14 bases between the germline ends. Looked up from germline, CDR1 is KGHSH and CDR2 is LQKENI. The CDR3 loop is CASSNPGRINEKLFF. DNA of the CDR3: TGTGCCAGCTCAAACCCGGGACGGATTAATGAAAAACTGTTTTTT.

This clone was recorded a few times. The chain employs TRBV14 and TRBJ1-4; TRBD1 matches 8 bases. The CDR3 is made up of 16 amino acids. V lost 2 bases to trimming and J lost 5 bases; unmatched junction nucleotides: 7. Germline values: CDR1 SGHDN, CDR2 FVKESK. The CDR3 reads CASSQRWTGKNEKLFF. The CDR3 DNA reads TGTGCCAGCAGCCAAAGATGGACAGGGAAAAATGAAAAACTGTTTTTT.

This clone showed up just a few times. The J gene is TRBJ1-6, the V gene TRBV5-4, with 9 bases identical to TRBD1. The CDR3 has 15 amino acids. Germline CDR1 reads SGHNT; CDR2 reads YYREEE (reference sequence). V was clipped by 2 bases and J by 5 bases; unmatched bases: 2. In DNA form, the CDR3 reads TGTGCCAGCAGCTTTGGGGACAGGGATAATTCACCCCTCCACTTT. Protein product: CASSFGDRDNSPLHF. Full variable domain (outside the CDR3, taken from reference TRBV5-4 and TRBJ1-6): ETGVTQSPTHLIKTRGQQVTLRCSSQSGHNTVSWYQQALGQGPQFIFQYYREEENGRGNFPPRFSGLQFPNYSSELNVNALELDDSALYLCASSFGDRDNSPLHFGNGTRLTVT.

This clone turned up a few times. The rearrangement uses TRBV5-4 and TRBJ1-4; 7 nucleotides agree with TRBD1. V was pared by 1 base and J by 6 bases, with 6 bases of the junction left unmatched. This CDR3 spans 15 amino acids. The V gene's germline CDR1 is SGHNT and CDR2 YYREEE (reference sequence). For the CDR3, the DNA is TGTGCCAGCAGCTTGTCAGCCAGGGGGGATGAAAAACTGTTTTTT. This sequence encodes CASSLSARGDEKLFF.

The CDR3 DNA follows: TGTGCCAGCAGCGACCGGGGAGCATGGGACGAGCAGTACTTC. Residues: CASSDRGAWDEQYF. The chain links TRBV21-1 to TRBJ2-5. With the DNA end fitting TRBJ2-7 better, the J assignment may be wrong. TRBV21-1 has pseudogene status. CDR3 length: 14 residues.